This T cell receptor (beta chain) was sequenced during a study of blood T cell repertoires in COVID-19. Germline CDR1 and CDR2: MNHEY and SMNVEV (reference sequence). Trimming took 5 bases from V and 4 from J; bases not matched to a gene: 11. This CDR3 comprises 16 residues. The data were produced by immunoSEQ multiplex PCR, yet TCRdb's version contains in-frame clones alone and is incomplete. The sample consists of a few hundred thousand clones, 85% to 90% of them appearing once. The rearrangement links TRBV27 to TRBJ2-7; TRBD1 agrees at 10 bases. Material: peripheral blood. This TCR came from a young man with acute or convalescent COVID-19. Written as DNA, the CDR3 is TGTGCCAGCAGTCGTGATTCCGGGACAGGGGTATACGAGCAGTACTTC. Residues: CASSRDSGTGVYEQYF.